Presented here are 10 T cell receptor beta chains from one specimen sequenced in a study of identifying expanded T cells in peripheral blood. The table came from immunoSEQ multiplex PCR; TCRdb's copy has only in-frame clones and leaves some out. This sample has some 90,000 clones, with approximately 84% found just once. Material for sequencing was blood. These receptors all come from a person between 18 and 69 years old in good health.

The gene calls are TRBV5-6 and TRBJ1-4, with a possible D match to TRBD1 (5 bases). V was shortened by 3 bases and J by 8 bases, with 17 bases between the two germline ends. Germline CDR1 reads SGHDT; CDR2 reads YYEEEE. The CDR3 is 15 residues long. CDR3 loop: CASSSSPTGGEKLFF. For the CDR3, the DNA is TGTGCCAGCAGCTCAAGCCCCACTGGGGGGGAAAAACTGTTTTTT.

This clone occurred a few times. The chain links TRBV15 to TRBJ2-7, with 7 bases matching TRBD1. The CDR3 runs 17 residues. Germline trimming cut 1 base from V and 5 bases from J; bases unmatched to any gene: 14. Germline V CDR1 and CDR2: LNHNV, YYDKDF (reference sequence). CDR3 residues: CATSRALRGGYSHEQYF. The CDR3 coding sequence is TGTGCCACCAGCAGAGCCTTAAGAGGGGGCTATTCCCACGAGCAGTACTTC.

The V gene is TRBV30, the J gene TRBJ1-4; possibly TRBD1 for D (6 bases). V lost 8 bases and J 0 bases, leaving 19 bases between the germline ends. Per the germline V gene, CDR1 is GTSNPN and CDR2 is SVGIG (reference sequence). The CDR3 sequence is 16 residues long. The CDR3 DNA reads TGTGCCGGATCTCGGGGGGCATTTGCAACTAATGAAAAACTGTTTTTT. Translation: CAGSRGAFATNEKLFF.

This chain links TRBV27 with TRBJ1-6, with a possible D match to TRBD1 (6 bases). V lost 5 bases, J lost 7 bases, and 18 bases lay in between. The CDR3 is 16 amino acids. Germline V gives CDR1 MNHEY, CDR2 SMNVEV (reference sequence). In DNA form, the CDR3 reads TGTGCCAGCAGTCTAATCGCCGGACAGTACAATTCACCCCTCCACTTT. It specifies CASSLIAGQYNSPLHF.

CDR3: CASSQVSSGNTIYF. Written as DNA, the CDR3 is TGCGCCAGCAGCCAAGTAAGCTCTGGAAACACCATATATTTT. The chain joins TRBV4-1 to TRBJ1-3; D call uncertain. The CDR3 extends over 14 amino acids. Looked up from germline, CDR1 is MGHRA and CDR2 is YSYEKL. Trimming cost V 1 base and J 0 bases, with 4 bases left between them.

The chain recombines TRBV18 with TRBJ1-3; D ambiguous. The CDR3 loop spans 15 amino acids. V lost 2 bases, J lost 2 bases, and 10 bases lay in between. In germline, CDR1 is KGHSH, CDR2 LQKENI. The CDR3 sequence: CASSPANLAGNTIYF. In DNA form, the CDR3 reads TGTGCCAGCTCACCAGCGAACCTCGCTGGAAACACCATATATTTT.

This chain joins TRBV2 and TRBJ1-1, with D hard to call. From germline, CDR1 is SNHLY and CDR2 FYNNEI. Deletions cut 1 base from V and 8 bases from J, with 11 bases between. The CDR3 covers 13 residues. This CDR3 is CASSEVVSPEAFF. In nucleotides, the CDR3 is TGTGCCAGCAGTGAAGTTGTGAGTCCCGAAGCTTTCTTT.

The chain recombines TRBV18 with TRBJ1-2; no clear D. Trimming took 4 bases from V and 8 from J, leaving 8 bases between them. Germline values: CDR1 KGHSH, CDR2 LQKENI. The CDR3 runs to 11 residues. Here the CDR3 DNA reads TGTGCCAGCTCACTGGACCGGGGCTACACCTTC. This translates into CASSLDRGYTF. Looking up the rest from reference TRBV18 and TRBJ1-2 gives the full variable domain: NAGVMQNPRHLVRRRGQEARLRCSPMKGHSHVYWYRQLPEEGLKFMVYLQKENIIDESGMPKERFSAEFPKEGPSILRIQQVVRGDSAAYFCASSLDRGYTFGSGTRLTVV.

This sequence joins TRBV6-1 and TRBJ2-7, with D uncertain. The CDR3 is 11 residues long. V lost 8 bases and J lost 5, with 10 bases in between. From germline, CDR1 is MNHNS and CDR2 SASEGT. In nucleotides, the CDR3 is TGTGCCAGCGAGAGGCTCCACGAGCAGTACTTC. Encoded protein: CASERLHEQYF.

The chain links TRBV6-6 to TRBJ1-6; 10 positions match TRBD1. The CDR3 contains 15 residues. The V segment lost 6 bases and the J segment 7 bases; nucleotides outside the gene matches: 6. CDR1 and CDR2 (germline): MNHNY, SVGAGI (reference sequence). The CDR3 loop reads CASRSTGGTNSPLHF. CDR3 DNA: TGTGCCAGCAGGTCGACAGGGGGCACGAATTCACCCCTCCACTTT.